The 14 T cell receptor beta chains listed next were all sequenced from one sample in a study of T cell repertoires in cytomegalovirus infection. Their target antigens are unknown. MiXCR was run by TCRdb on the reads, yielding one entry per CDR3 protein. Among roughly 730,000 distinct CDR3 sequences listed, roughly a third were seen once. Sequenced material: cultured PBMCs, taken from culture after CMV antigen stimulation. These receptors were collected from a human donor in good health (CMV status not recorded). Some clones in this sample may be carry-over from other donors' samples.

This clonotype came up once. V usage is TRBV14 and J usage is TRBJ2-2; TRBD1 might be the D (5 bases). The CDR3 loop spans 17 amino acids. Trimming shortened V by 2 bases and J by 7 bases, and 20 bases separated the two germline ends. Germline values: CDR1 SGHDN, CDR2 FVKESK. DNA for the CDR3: TGTGCCAGCAGCCAAAAGTTGGGGCATAAGGACATCGGGGAGCTGTTTTTT. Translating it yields CASSQKLGHKDIGELFF.

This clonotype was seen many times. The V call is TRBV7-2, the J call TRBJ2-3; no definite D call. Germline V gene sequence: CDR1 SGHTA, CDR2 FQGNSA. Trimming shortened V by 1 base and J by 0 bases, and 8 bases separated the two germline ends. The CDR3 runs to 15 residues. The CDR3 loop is CASSLDGQSTDTQYF. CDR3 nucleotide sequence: TGTGCCAGCAGCTTAGATGGGCAGAGCACAGATACGCAGTATTTT.

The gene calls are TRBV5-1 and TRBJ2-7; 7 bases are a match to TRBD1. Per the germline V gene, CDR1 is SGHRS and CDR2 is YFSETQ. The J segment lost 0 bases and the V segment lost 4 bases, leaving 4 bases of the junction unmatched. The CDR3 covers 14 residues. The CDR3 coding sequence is TGCGCCAGCAGCAGGGACAGCCACTCCTACGAGCAGTACTTC. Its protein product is CASSRDSHSYEQYF.

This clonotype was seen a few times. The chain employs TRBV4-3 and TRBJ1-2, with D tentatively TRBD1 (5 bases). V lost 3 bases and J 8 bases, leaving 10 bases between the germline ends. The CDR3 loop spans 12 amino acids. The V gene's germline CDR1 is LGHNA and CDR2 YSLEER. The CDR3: CASSHGARGYTF. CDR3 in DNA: TGCGCCAGCAGCCACGGGGCCAGGGGCTACACCTTC.

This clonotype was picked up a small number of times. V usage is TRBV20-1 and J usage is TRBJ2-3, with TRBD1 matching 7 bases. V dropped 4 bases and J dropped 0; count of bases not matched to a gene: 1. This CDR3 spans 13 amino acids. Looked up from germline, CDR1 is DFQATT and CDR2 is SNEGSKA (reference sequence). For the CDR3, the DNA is TGCAGTGCTACGACAGGGAGCACAGATACGCAGTATTTT. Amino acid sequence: CSATTGSTDTQYF.

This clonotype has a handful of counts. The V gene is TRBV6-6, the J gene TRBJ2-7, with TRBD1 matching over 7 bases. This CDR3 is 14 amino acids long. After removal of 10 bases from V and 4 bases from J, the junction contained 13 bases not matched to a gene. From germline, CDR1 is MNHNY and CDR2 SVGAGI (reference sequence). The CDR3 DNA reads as TGTGCCACCGAAAAGACAGGGTTCGGGTACGAGCAGTACTTC. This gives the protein CATEKTGFGYEQYF.

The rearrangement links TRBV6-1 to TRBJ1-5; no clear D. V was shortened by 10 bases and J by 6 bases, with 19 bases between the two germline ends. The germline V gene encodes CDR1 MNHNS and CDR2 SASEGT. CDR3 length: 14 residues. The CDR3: CATRARLPTQPQHF. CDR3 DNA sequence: TGTGCCACTCGGGCGAGGCTCCCCACTCAGCCCCAGCATTTT.

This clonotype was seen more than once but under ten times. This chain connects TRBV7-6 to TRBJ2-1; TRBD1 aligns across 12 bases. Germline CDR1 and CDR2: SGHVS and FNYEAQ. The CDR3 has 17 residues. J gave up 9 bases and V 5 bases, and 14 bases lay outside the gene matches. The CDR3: CASSARILGTGGTEQFF. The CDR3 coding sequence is TGTGCCAGCAGCGCACGTATATTGGGGACAGGGGGCACTGAGCAGTTCTTC.

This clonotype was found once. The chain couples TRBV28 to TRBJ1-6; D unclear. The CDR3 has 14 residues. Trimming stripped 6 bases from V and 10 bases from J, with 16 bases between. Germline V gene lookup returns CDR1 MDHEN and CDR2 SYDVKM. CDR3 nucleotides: TGTGCCAGCAGCCTAGCCCAGGTCGAGTCACCCCTCCACTTT. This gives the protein CASSLAQVESPLHF.

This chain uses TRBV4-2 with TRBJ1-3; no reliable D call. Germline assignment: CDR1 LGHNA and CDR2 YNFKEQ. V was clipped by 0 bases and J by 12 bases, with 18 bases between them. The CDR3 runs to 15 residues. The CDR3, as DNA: TGTGCCAGCAGCCAAGATGTTGGGCGGACGGAAGGCATATATTTT. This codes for CASSQDVGRTEGIYF.

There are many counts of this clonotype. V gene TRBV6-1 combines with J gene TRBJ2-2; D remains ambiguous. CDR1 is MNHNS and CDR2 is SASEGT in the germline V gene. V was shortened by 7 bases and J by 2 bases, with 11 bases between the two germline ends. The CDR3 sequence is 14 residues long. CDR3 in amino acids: CASIRVPNTGELFF. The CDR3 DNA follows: TGTGCCAGCATTCGGGTTCCCAACACCGGGGAGCTGTTTTTT.

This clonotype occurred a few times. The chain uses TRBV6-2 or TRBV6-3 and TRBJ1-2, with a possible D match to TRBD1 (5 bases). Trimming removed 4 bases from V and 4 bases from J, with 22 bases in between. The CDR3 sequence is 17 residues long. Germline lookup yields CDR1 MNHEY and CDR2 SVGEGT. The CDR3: CASSSATGGRPPYGYTF. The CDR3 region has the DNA TGTGCCAGCAGTTCCGCTACAGGTGGGAGACCACCCTATGGCTACACCTTC.

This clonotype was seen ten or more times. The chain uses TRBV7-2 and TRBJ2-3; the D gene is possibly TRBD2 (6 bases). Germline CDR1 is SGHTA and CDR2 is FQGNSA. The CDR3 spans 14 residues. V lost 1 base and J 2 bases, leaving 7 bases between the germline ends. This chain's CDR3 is CASSLEDYTDTQYF. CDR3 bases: TGTGCCAGCAGCTTAGAGGACTACACAGATACGCAGTATTTT.

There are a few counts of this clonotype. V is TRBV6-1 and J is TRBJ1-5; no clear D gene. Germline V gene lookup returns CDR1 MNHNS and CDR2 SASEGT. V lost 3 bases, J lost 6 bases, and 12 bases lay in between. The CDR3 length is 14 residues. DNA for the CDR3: TGTGCCAGCAGTGAGACCGCTCCCCCTCAGCCCCAGCATTTT. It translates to CASSETAPPQPQHF.